The rows below give T cell receptor beta chains drawn from one sample of a study of identical twins. TCRdb ran MiXCR on the 5' RACE reads and lists one entry per CDR3 protein. The sample records 510,000 or so distinct CDR3 sequences, approximately 16% being singletons. The same data also contributed to another study, on yellow fever vaccine responses in identical twins.

The material sequenced was CD4+ T cells sorted from blood. The receptors were sampled from a woman aged 18-29 years in good health. The CDR3 runs from the conserved cysteine through the conserved F or W. Each record gives: V gene, CDR3 length, CDR3 protein.

TRBV12-3/TRBV12-4 | 15 | CASSLAWGPRNEQFF
TRBV12-3/TRBV12-4 | 14 | CASRSGPKYNEQFF
TRBV6-5 | 15 | CASSYSNLGVGGYTF
TRBV12-3/TRBV12-4 | 13 | CASSLTRDGEQYF
TRBV20-1 | 15 | CSAREGREGLYEQYF
TRBV24-1 | 17 | CATSDWDRGVSYNEQFF
TRBV3-1 | 20 | CASSHVPGLAGGADNGEQFF
TRBV5-1 | 16 | CASSGVAGDGTDTQYF
TRBV4-1 | 18 | CASSQEGDRGQAKNIQYF
TRBV12-3/TRBV12-4 | 15 | CASSFSEIPSYGYTF
TRBV10-3 | 13 | CAISDRGTGELFF
TRBV20-1 | 12 | CSARRVQETQYF
TRBV5-1 | 15 | CASSLAGRGNYGYTF
TRBV14 | 17 | CASSQFGTSENTGELFF
TRBV15 | 17 | CATSRDYSGGPTGELFF
TRBV20-1 | 16 | CSAAGLAGMNTGELFF
TRBV5-1 | 12 | CASSFEGETQYF
TRBV10-3 | 13 | CAISPRAGDTQYF
TRBV15 | 18 | CATSRVAGGPRNTGELFF
TRBV5-6 | 16 | CASSLGQGYGNTEAFF
TRBV29-1 | 16 | CSVESGRPTSTDTQYF
TRBV9 | 15 | CASSAAWDGTGELFF
TRBV24-1 | 16 | CATGDTERLAGETQYF
TRBV18 | 15 | CASSPLAVSYNEQFF
TRBV2 | 16 | CASSVLRTRDNSPLHF
TRBV27 | 18 | CASSLSTAPGQPPYEQYF
TRBV6-1 | 13 | CASNTRGVDTQYF
TRBV15 | 16 | CATSQLGGGVEYEQYF
TRBV29-1 | 13 | CSVASGAHNEQFF
TRBV29-1 | 11 | CSAVRNTEAFF
TRBV5-1 | 15 | CASSLVQGANQPQHF
TRBV6-1 | 16 | CASRALSGASYNEQFF
TRBV28 | 20 | CASSFGRDRLGHRGNYGYTF
TRBV28 | 15 | CASSFWASGNNEQFF
TRBV5-6 | 14 | CASSLAARGQPQHF